The T cell receptor beta chain described here comes from a study of blood T cell repertoires in COVID-19. The overall study: The United States, Italy and Spain provided the acute and convalescent COVID-19 samples.

The method was immunoSEQ multiplex PCR; TCRdb's version includes in-frame clones alone and lacks a portion of them. The sample consists of approximately 380,000 clones, roughly 85% of them appearing once. The germline V gene has CDR1 SGHTA and CDR2 FQGNSA. The CDR3 totals 16 residues. Trimming removed 1 base from V and 1 base from J, with 14 bases in between. Sequencing was performed on peripheral blood. The receptor's source is a young woman with acute or convalescent COVID-19. The chain links TRBV7-2 to TRBJ2-7; perhaps TRBD2 as D (6 bases). CDR3 sequence (DNA): TGTGCCAGCAGCTTAGTCGCGGCGGGGTTATCCTACGAGCAGTACTTC. Amino acid sequence: CASSLVAAGLSYEQYF.